One sample yielded the 23 T cell receptor beta chains listed below, sequenced in a study of shared clonotypes between healthy human individuals. The method was immunoSEQ multiplex PCR; TCRdb's version includes in-frame clones alone and lacks a portion of them. The profile shows 800,000 to 1,200,000 clones, 78% of them singletons. Sequenced input: memory CD4+ T cells from PBMCs. Subset: CD45RA-negative fraction. The receptor source for this set is a man younger than 35 in good health. Some clones in this sample may be carry-over from other donors' samples.

This clone occurred a few times. The likely explanation is a read error, given a far larger clone one base away. The same CDR3 arises from other DNA sequences in this sample as well. This sequence joins TRBV7-2 and TRBJ2-5; no firm D call. CDR1 and CDR2 (germline): SGHTA, FQGNSA. The germline V and J ends were trimmed by 5 bases and 1 base, with 2 bases remaining between them. This CDR3 comprises 11 residues. CDR3 amino acids: CASSLQETQYF. CDR3 sequence (DNA): TGTGCCAGCAGCCTCCAAGAGACCCAGTACTTC.

J is TRBJ2-7 and V is TRBV7-9; 8 nucleotides agree with TRBD2. Per the germline V gene, CDR1 is SEHNR and CDR2 is FQNEAQ (reference sequence). The CDR3 totals 15 residues. After removal of 1 base from V and 4 bases from J, the junction contained 6 bases not matched to a gene. CDR3 region: CASSLGTSPGYEQYF. The CDR3 DNA reads TGTGCCAGCAGCTTAGGGACTAGCCCAGGATACGAGCAGTACTTC.

This chain joins TRBV9 and TRBJ1-2; TRBD1 matches 10 bases. The V gene end was trimmed by 3 bases and the J gene end by 6 bases; junction bases not matched to a gene: 8. CDR3 length: 15 amino acids. Looked up from germline, CDR1 is SGDLS and CDR2 is YYNGEE. The CDR3 bases are TGTGCCAGCAGCGGGGACAGGGGCGGTCTGGATGGCTACACCTTC. Encoded protein: CASSGDRGGLDGYTF. The whole variable domain, filled in from reference TRBV9 and TRBJ1-2, reads DSGVTQTPKHLITATGQRVTLRCSPRSGDLSVYWYQQSLDQGLQFLIQYYNGEERAKGNILERFSAQQFPDLHSELNLSSLELGDSALYFCASSGDRGGLDGYTFGSGTRLTVV.

On this clone: Within the sample, other DNA sequences also encode this same CDR3. The chain uses TRBV28 and TRBJ2-7, with unresolved D. Germline CDR1 is MDHEN and CDR2 is SYDVKM. The ends were cut back, 4 bases at V and 3 bases at J, with 4 bases in the middle. The CDR3 has 11 amino acids. CDR3 coding DNA: TGTGCCAGCAGTTCTCGCTACGAGCAGTACTTC. Protein product: CASSSRYEQYF.

This chain connects TRBV18 to TRBJ2-7; unclear D gene. There are 13 residues in the CDR3. The germline V and J ends were trimmed by 3 bases and 6 bases, with 12 bases remaining between them. The germline V gene encodes CDR1 KGHSH and CDR2 LQKENI. The CDR3 region has the DNA TGTGCCAGCTCACCGAGTCAAGAAGTCGAGCAGTACTTC. It yields the protein CASSPSQEVEQYF.

The DNA for the CDR3 is TGTGCCAGCGTCAGGAGCACAGATACGCAGTATTTT. Protein product: CASVRSTDTQYF. The rearrangement uses TRBV7-9 and TRBJ2-3; no definite D call. CDR3 length: 12 residues. V was pared by 8 bases and J by 0 bases, with 6 bases between. CDR1 and CDR2 (germline): SEHNR, FQNEAQ (reference sequence).

The gene calls are TRBV7-9 and TRBJ1-1, with D possibly TRBD1 on 6 matching bases. Trimming stripped 5 bases from V and 0 bases from J, with 10 bases between. CDR3 length: 14 residues. Germline CDR1 SEHNR, CDR2 FQNEAQ (reference sequence). Written as DNA, the CDR3 is TGTGCCAGCAGCGACAGGTACATGAACACTGAAGCTTTCTTT. Translating gives CASSDRYMNTEAFF.

This chain links TRBV11-1 with TRBJ2-4; D is unclear. Trimming removed 2 bases from V and 6 bases from J, with 5 bases in between. CDR1 SGHAT and CDR2 FQDESV come from the germline V gene (reference sequence). This CDR3 is 12 amino acids long. CDR3 nucleotides: TGTGCCAGCAGCTTAAACGGAAACATTCAGTACTTC. This codes for CASSLNGNIQYF.

This chain links TRBV2 with TRBJ1-2; 10 bases match TRBD1. Germline loops: CDR1 SNHLY, CDR2 FYNNEI. J was trimmed by 5 bases and V by 4 bases; bases with no gene match: 10. This CDR3 region has 16 residues. The CDR3: CASSGGTGEPKYGYTF. The CDR3 DNA sequence: TGTGCCAGCAGTGGGGGGACAGGGGAGCCCAAATATGGCTACACCTTC.

The chain recombines TRBV13 with TRBJ2-7, with D perhaps matching TRBD1 or TRBD2 (6 bases each). Germline CDR1 is PRHDT and CDR2 is FYEKMQ (reference sequence). CDR3 length equals 15 residues. Deletions cut 4 bases from V and 0 bases from J, with 13 bases between. The DNA of the CDR3 is TGTGCCAGCAGCTCCGAAGGGGGGTCCTCCTACGAGCAGTACTTC. Protein product: CASSSEGGSSYEQYF.

The chain carries TRBV19 and TRBJ1-5; 8 nucleotides agree with TRBD1. Germline CDR1 is LNHDA and CDR2 is SQIVND (reference sequence). The CDR3 spans 13 residues. J gave up 3 bases and V 10 bases, and 5 bases lay outside the gene matches. CDR3: CATRTGPNQPQHF. The CDR3 nucleotides are TGTGCCACCAGGACAGGGCCCAATCAGCCCCAGCATTTT.

This chain links TRBV11-2 with TRBJ2-5; 9 positions match TRBD2. The CDR3 consists of 15 residues. Germline CDR1 and CDR2: SGHAT and FQNNGV. V was pared by 4 bases and J by 5 bases, with 8 bases of the junction left unmatched. The CDR3 is CASSSGAGGGETQYF. DNA for the CDR3: TGTGCCAGCAGCTCAGGAGCGGGAGGAGGGGAGACCCAGTACTTC.

The chain is built from TRBV6-5 and TRBJ2-7; 10 positions agree with TRBD1. The CDR3 contains 14 residues. V was pared by 7 bases and J by 1 base, with 4 bases of the junction left unmatched. The germline V gene encodes CDR1 MNHEY and CDR2 SVGAGI. The CDR3: CASIGGQGSYEQYF. The CDR3 nucleotides read TGTGCCAGCATAGGGGGACAGGGGTCCTACGAGCAGTACTTC.

The chain links TRBV5-4 to TRBJ2-5; 8 nucleotides line up with TRBD2. Germline V gives CDR1 SGHNT, CDR2 YYREEE (reference sequence). V dropped 4 bases and J dropped 5; count of bases not matched to a gene: 7. This CDR3 is 14 amino acids long. The CDR3 DNA is TGTGCCAGCAGCCCCGGGGGGGAGTCGGAGACCCAGTACTTC. Protein: CASSPGGESETQYF.

The chain carries TRBV6-6 and TRBJ2-7; 8 bases align to TRBD2. The germline gives CDR1 MNHNY, CDR2 SVGAGI (reference sequence). The CDR3 consists of 13 residues. V dropped 8 bases and J dropped 2; count of bases not matched to a gene: 5. DNA of the CDR3: TGTGCCAGCCTACAGCGGGAGCCCTACGAGCAGTACTTC. Its protein product is CASLQREPYEQYF.

This clone was detected a few times. The chain couples TRBV7-9 to TRBJ1-4, with unresolved D. This CDR3 region has 14 residues. CDR1 SEHNR and CDR2 FQNEAQ come from the germline V gene (reference sequence). V dropped 10 bases and J dropped 6 bases, with 18 bases sitting between them. CDR3 amino acids: CATMPLGQYEKLFF. CDR3 DNA: TGTGCCACCATGCCTCTGGGCCAATATGAAAAACTGTTTTTT.

The rearrangement joins TRBV7-9 to TRBJ1-1, with D unclear. Germline-derived CDR1 and CDR2 are SEHNR and FQNEAQ (reference sequence). This CDR3 is built from 15 residues. V was shortened by 5 bases and J by 0 bases, with 13 bases between the two germline ends. CDR3: CASSALGSMNTEAFF. Written as DNA, the CDR3 is TGTGCCAGCAGCGCGCTGGGGTCCATGAACACTGAAGCTTTCTTT.

The V gene is TRBV7-9, the J gene TRBJ2-1; 9 positions match TRBD2. J was trimmed by 10 bases and V by 3 bases; bases with no gene match: 1. The CDR3 spans 12 residues. The germline gives CDR1 SEHNR, CDR2 FQNEAQ (reference sequence). CDR3 bases: TGTGCCAGCAGCTTTACTAGCGGGGAGCAGTTCTTC. It codes for CASSFTSGEQFF.

The chain is built from TRBV10-3 and TRBJ1-5; D may be TRBD1 (5 bases). Per the germline V gene, CDR1 is ENHRY and CDR2 is SYGVKD. V was clipped by 4 bases and J by 7 bases, with 11 bases between them. The CDR3 contains 13 residues. The CDR3 sequence: CAISGGGGQPQHF. CDR3 DNA: TGTGCCATCAGTGGGGGCGGCGGGCAGCCCCAGCATTTT.

The chain recombines TRBV12-5 with TRBJ2-2; a weak D match, TRBD2 (6 bases). This CDR3 is built from 14 residues. The germline CDR1 and CDR2 sequences are LGHNT and FRNRAP. V was trimmed by 1 base and J by 5 bases, leaving 8 bases between them. CDR3 region: CASGLGGGTGELFF. The DNA of the CDR3 is TGTGCTAGTGGTTTGGGCGGAGGGACCGGGGAGCTGTTTTTT.

This clone was seen a single time. This rearrangement joins TRBV18 to TRBJ1-1, with D uncertain. Trimming shortened V by 2 bases and J by 6 bases, and 7 bases separated the two germline ends. This CDR3 has 12 residues. Germline-derived CDR1 and CDR2 are KGHSH and LQKENI. CDR3 amino acids: CASSPEGPEAFF. CDR3 coding DNA: TGTGCCAGCTCACCAGAAGGTCCTGAAGCTTTCTTT.

This chain links TRBV19 with TRBJ2-7, with D perhaps TRBD1 (5 bases). V dropped 6 bases and J dropped 3 bases, with 24 bases sitting between them. Germline values: CDR1 LNHDA, CDR2 SQIVND (reference sequence). This CDR3 is built from 17 residues. The CDR3 here is CASRKNGAGWDSYEQYF. Written as DNA, the CDR3 is TGTGCCAGTAGGAAAAATGGGGCAGGATGGGATAGCTACGAGCAGTACTTC.

V and J are TRBV29-1 and TRBJ1-1; no reliable D call. V lost 2 bases, J lost 1 base, and 8 bases lay in between. Germline V CDR1 and CDR2: SQVTM, ANQGSEA. This CDR3 has 13 amino acids. Written as DNA, the CDR3 is TGCAGCGTTGAAACCGACACGAACACTGAAGCTTTCTTT. Translated, it gives CSVETDTNTEAFF.